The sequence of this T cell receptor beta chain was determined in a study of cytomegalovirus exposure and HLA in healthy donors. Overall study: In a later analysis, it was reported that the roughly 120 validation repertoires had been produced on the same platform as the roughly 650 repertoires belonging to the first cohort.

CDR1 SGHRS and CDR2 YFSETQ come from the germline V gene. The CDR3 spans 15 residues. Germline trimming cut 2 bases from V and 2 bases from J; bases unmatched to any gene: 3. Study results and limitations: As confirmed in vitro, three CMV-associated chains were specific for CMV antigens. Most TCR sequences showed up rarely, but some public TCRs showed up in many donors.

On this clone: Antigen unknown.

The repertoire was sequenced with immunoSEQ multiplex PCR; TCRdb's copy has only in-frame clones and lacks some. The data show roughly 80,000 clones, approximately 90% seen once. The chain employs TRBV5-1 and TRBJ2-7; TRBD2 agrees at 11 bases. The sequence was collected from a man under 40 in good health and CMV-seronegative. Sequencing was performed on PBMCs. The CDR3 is CASSLKLAGAYEQYF. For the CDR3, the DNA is TGCGCCAGCAGCTTAAAACTAGCGGGGGCCTACGAGCAGTACTTC.